This entry features one TCR beta chain sequence. The data belong to a study of cytomegalovirus exposure and HLA in healthy donors. Researchers ran the PCR with 60 Vbeta and 13 Jbeta primers. Produced via immunoSEQ multiplex PCR; TCRdb's table is partial and in-frame only. Of 150,000 or so clones listed, roughly 80% are singletons. Germline assignment: CDR1 WSHSY and CDR2 SAAADI. The V and J ends lost 7 bases and 6 bases, in that order; junction bases with no gene match: 8. The CDR3 has 14 residues. V gene TRBV10-2 combines with J gene TRBJ1-5, with 8 bases aligning to TRBD1. The sequencing input was PBMCs. The sequence derives from a male donor in good health and CMV-seropositive. CDR3 protein: CASTAGTGGQPQHF. The CDR3 DNA is TGCGCCAGCACTGCCGGGACAGGAGGTCAGCCCCAGCATTTT.